The 18 T cell receptor beta chains below were found in one sample sequenced in a study of blood T cell repertoires in COVID-19. Repertoires were generated with immunoSEQ multiplex PCR, while TCRdb's copy carries only in-frame clones and drops some. Here the sample spans about 190,000 clones, roughly three quarters being singletons. What was sequenced was PBMCs or T cells enriched from blood (not recorded which). These receptors were collected from a woman aged 45 to 65 with acute COVID-19.

V is TRBV19 and J is TRBJ2-3; perhaps TRBD1 as D (6 bases). Germline V gene lookup returns CDR1 LNHDA and CDR2 SQIVND (reference sequence). Trimming took 3 bases from V and 0 from J, leaving 22 bases between them. The CDR3 runs 19 residues. CDR3 DNA: TGTGCCAGTAGTATCGGCAGGGGCCGGTCTCTCGCTAGCACAGATACGCAGTATTTT. Its protein is CASSIGRGRSLASTDTQYF.

The rearrangement joins TRBV4-3 to TRBJ2-1; TRBD1 matches 9 bases. Germline lookup yields CDR1 LGHNA and CDR2 YSLEER. This CDR3 region has 17 residues. Losses at the gene ends were 1 base for V and 7 bases for J; bases not matched to a gene: 11. CDR3 sequence: CASSQGSGTGLGNEQFF. The DNA for the CDR3 is TGCGCCAGCAGCCAAGGGTCCGGGACAGGGTTGGGGAATGAGCAGTTCTTC.

J is TRBJ1-2 and V is TRBV28, with D possibly matching TRBD1 (6 bases). The V end lost 8 bases, the J end lost 4 bases, and 14 bases lay between the germline ends. Germline assignment: CDR1 MDHEN and CDR2 SYDVKM. The CDR3 length is 13 residues. The CDR3 region has the DNA TGTGCCAGCTGGGGGGGCCTACTCTATGGCTACACCTTC. Amino acids: CASWGGLLYGYTF.

The chain combines TRBV9 with TRBJ2-5, with 7 bases identical to TRBD2. This CDR3 comprises 14 residues. Germline V gives CDR1 SGDLS, CDR2 YYNGEE. The V segment lost 2 bases and the J segment 2 bases; nucleotides outside the gene matches: 3. CDR3 sequence reads: CASSVTGGQETQYF. CDR3 bases: TGTGCCAGCAGCGTGACGGGGGGTCAAGAGACCCAGTACTTC.

V gene TRBV4-1 combines with J gene TRBJ1-4, with D possibly being TRBD1 (5 bases). V was clipped by 1 base and J by 3 bases, with 12 bases between them. The CDR3 has 16 amino acids. Germline CDR1 reads MGHRA; CDR2 reads YSYEKL. The CDR3 spells CASSQVGVGPNEKLFF. CDR3 nucleotide sequence: TGCGCCAGCAGCCAAGTTGGGGTGGGGCCTAATGAAAAACTGTTTTTT.

The table lists this clone with a count of one. V and J are TRBV9 and TRBJ2-3, with a possible D match to TRBD1 (6 bases). This CDR3 region has 15 residues. Trimming pared 4 bases from V and 2 bases from J, leaving 14 bases between. The germline gives CDR1 SGDLS, CDR2 YYNGEE. The CDR3 is CASSTGIGNTDTQYF. The CDR3 DNA sequence: TGTGCCAGCAGCACAGGGATTGGGAACACAGATACGCAGTATTTT.

The chain uses TRBV7-2 and TRBJ1-1; D may be TRBD1 (6 bases). CDR1 SGHTA and CDR2 FQGNSA come from the germline V gene. Trimming shortened V by 5 bases and J by 4 bases, and 17 bases separated the two germline ends. The CDR3 spans 15 residues. Written as DNA, the CDR3 is TGTGCCAGCAGCCTAACAGGGACGGGGGGCACTGAAGCTTTCTTT. Protein: CASSLTGTGGTEAFF.

The CDR3 protein is CASSRRSDRGNFGELFF. Written as DNA, the CDR3 is TGTGCCAGCTCGCGAAGGTCTGACAGGGGGAATTTCGGGGAGCTGTTTTTT. The chain employs TRBV18 and TRBJ2-2, with 9 bases aligning to TRBD1. V shed 6 bases and J 7 bases; nucleotides not matched to a gene: 15. This CDR3 has 17 amino acids. In germline, CDR1 is KGHSH, CDR2 LQKENI.

This sequence joins TRBV24-1 and TRBJ1-2; D may be TRBD1 (6 bases). The CDR3 covers 13 residues. Trimming removed 4 bases from V and 7 bases from J, with 12 bases in between. Germline CDR1 KGHDR, CDR2 SFDVKD. The CDR3 is CATSEQGYGGYTF. The CDR3 DNA reads as TGTGCCACCAGTGAGCAGGGGTACGGTGGCTACACCTTC.

In its sample, this clone was seen many times. V and J are TRBV5-5 and TRBJ1-2; 9 bases are a match to TRBD1. V was pared by 4 bases and J by 2 bases, with 6 bases of the junction left unmatched. The CDR3 loop spans 15 amino acids. Germline assignment: CDR1 SGHKS and CDR2 YYEKEE (reference sequence). The CDR3, as DNA: TGTGCCAGCAGCCTGGGGGACAGGGCAAACTATGGCTACACCTTC. Translation gives CASSLGDRANYGYTF.

Here the CDR3 reads CASSWSGGTDTQYF. The CDR3 DNA is TGTGCCAGCAGCTGGAGCGGGGGGACAGATACGCAGTATTTT. The chain carries TRBV5-5 and TRBJ2-3; 9 nucleotides align to TRBD2. J gave up 3 bases and V 3 bases, and 2 bases lay outside the gene matches. Germline-derived CDR1 and CDR2 are SGHKS and YYEKEE (reference sequence). The CDR3 runs to 14 residues.

The chain is built from TRBV11-2 and TRBJ1-2; D gene unclear. This CDR3 contains 13 residues. Trimming pared 1 base from V and 5 bases from J, leaving 8 bases between. CDR1 is SGHAT, CDR2 FQNNGV, per germline. This CDR3 is CASSLAVEYGYTF. CDR3 coding DNA: TGTGCCAGCAGCTTAGCGGTCGAGTATGGCTACACCTTC.

The DNA of the CDR3 is TGTGCCAGCAGCTCCCAAGGAGGGGTTGCTGAGCAGTTCTTC. Protein product: CASSSQGGVAEQFF. The chain employs TRBV7-2 and TRBJ2-1; weak D call: TRBD2 (6 bases). Trimming took 4 bases from V and 9 from J, leaving 16 bases between them. Germline values: CDR1 SGHTA, CDR2 FQGNSA. The CDR3 is 14 amino acids.

This clone was detected a few times. The sample holds other DNA sequences that translate to the same CDR3. V usage is TRBV5-1 and J usage is TRBJ2-1; 10 nucleotides match TRBD2. Germline V gene data show CDR1 as SGHRS and CDR2 as YFSETQ. V lost 5 bases, J lost 6 bases, and 8 bases stayed unmatched. This CDR3 is built from 15 residues. CDR3 coding DNA: TGCGCCAGCAGTTTGCTAGCGGGGGCCCTCAATGAGCAGTTCTTC. It is translated as CASSLLAGALNEQFF.

V gene TRBV10-2 combines with J gene TRBJ1-1, with D perhaps matching TRBD1 (5 bases). Trimming removed 5 bases from V and 0 bases from J, with 16 bases in between. CDR1 and CDR2 (germline): WSHSY, SAAADI. This CDR3 region has 16 residues. Here the CDR3 DNA reads TGCGCCAGCAGTCCTTTACAGGTGCCCATGAACACTGAAGCTTTCTTT. Translation: CASSPLQVPMNTEAFF.

V gene TRBV24-1 combines with J gene TRBJ2-2; 7 bases are a match to TRBD2. Per the germline V gene, CDR1 is KGHDR and CDR2 is SFDVKD. J lost 5 bases, V lost 4 bases, and 3 bases had no gene match. The CDR3 is made up of 14 amino acids. The CDR3 here is CATSEQGGTGELFF. Here the CDR3 DNA reads TGTGCCACCAGTGAGCAGGGAGGGACCGGGGAGCTGTTTTTT.

This clone has more than one count but fewer than ten. The V gene is TRBV28, the J gene TRBJ1-2, with 10 bases fitting TRBD1. The V segment lost 4 bases and the J segment 8 bases; nucleotides outside the gene matches: 7. The CDR3 is 14 amino acids. Germline CDR1 is MDHEN and CDR2 is SYDVKM. CDR3 DNA sequence: TGTGCCAGCAGTTCCTCCCCGGGACAGGGGGGCTACACCTTC. Protein product: CASSSSPGQGGYTF.

The chain has TRBV7-2 and TRBJ2-3, with 9 nucleotides matching TRBD2. Germline loops: CDR1 SGHTA, CDR2 FQGNSA. The V segment lost 3 bases and the J segment 1 base; nucleotides outside the gene matches: 8. This CDR3 is built from 17 residues. For the CDR3, the DNA is TGTGCCAGCAGCTTGGTTCTAGGCGGGGGGGGCACAGATACGCAGTATTTT. This encodes CASSLVLGGGGTDTQYF.